The clone carrying this T cell receptor beta chain was detected only a few times. Germline assignment: CDR1 MNHEY and CDR2 SVGAGI. This CDR3 comprises 14 residues. V was shortened by 6 bases and J by 5 bases, with 16 bases between the two germline ends. Clones were sequenced by immunoSEQ multiplex PCR, and TCRdb holds only the in-frame ones, with some missing. The top ten clones hold 5.5% to 6.5% of a sample with some 210,000 clones, around four fifths of them seen once. This entry belongs to a study of cytomegalovirus exposure and HLA in healthy donors. The sequencing sample was made of PBMCs. The chain employs TRBV6-5 and TRBJ1-1, with D perhaps TRBD1 (6 bases). This TCR came from a woman younger than 35 in good health and CMV-seronegative. CDR3 DNA: TGTGCCAGCAGCTCCCTGTCGCAGGGGACTGAAGCTTTCTTT. It specifies CASSSLSQGTEAFF.